The sequence of this TCR beta chain was determined in a study of T-cell reconstitution after alpha-beta-depleted transplantation in children (dated by TCRdb to about 2016). In terms of the full investigation: Using TCR repertoire profiling, the study quantitatively followed how T-cell immune reconstitution unfolded in children after TCRalphabeta/CD19-depleted allogeneic hematopoietic cell transplantation.

The sample's treatment or condition label, decoded: allogeneic hematopoietic cell transplantation with graft depleted of TCRalphabeta T cells and CD19 B cells. TCRalphabeta/CD19-depleted allogeneic hematopoietic cell grafts were given to the transplant recipients, all of whom were children. CDR1 DFQATT and CDR2 SNEGSKA were looked up in the germline V gene (reference sequence). The CDR3 sequence holds 15 residues, the cysteine and phenylalanine included. Only CDR3 DNA remains: 45 bases, in frame from the first base. The table lists this clonotype with a few counts. This receptor's antigen is unknown. The input lacks base qualities; no much larger clone sits a single base away. Library preparation employed PCR. The run used an Illumina HiSeq 2500. Molecular barcoding was employed in the preparation of TCR libraries, with unique molecular identifiers being used to normalize TCRbeta repertoire quantification. TCRdb trimmed the raw reads at Q25, called clones with MiXCR and kept productive beta chains. Rows merge per CDR3 protein into single entries with the most common DNA and genes. The sample records around 600,000 distinct CDR3 sequences, 23% of which are singletons. Together, the top ten hold about 14% of the sample.

General conclusions and limits of the study: The apparently early recovery of alphabetaT-cell counts about two months after transplant reportedly depended on only several hundred rapidly expanded clones that came from non-depleted graft cells. The frequencies of hyperexpanded clones fell over the following months, and after one year, T-cell counts and TCRbeta diversity were mostly attributed to newly produced T cells. In some patients, the high TCRbeta diversity seen at day 60 was put down to recipient T cells and intrathymic progenitors that had survived conditioning.

The origin of this receptor is a boy younger than two who had a stem cell transplant for acute myeloid leukemia, so the T cells may come from the graft donor. The chain employs TRBV20-1 and TRBJ1-4, with the D gene call left open. This specimen consisted of PBMCs, mostly from graft donor cells, obtained 360 days after TCRalphabeta/CD19-depleted stem cell transplant. The DNA is as follows: TGCAGCGTTGGATTGGGCTACACAACTAATGAAAAACTGTTTTTT. Its protein is CSVGLGYTTNEKLFF.